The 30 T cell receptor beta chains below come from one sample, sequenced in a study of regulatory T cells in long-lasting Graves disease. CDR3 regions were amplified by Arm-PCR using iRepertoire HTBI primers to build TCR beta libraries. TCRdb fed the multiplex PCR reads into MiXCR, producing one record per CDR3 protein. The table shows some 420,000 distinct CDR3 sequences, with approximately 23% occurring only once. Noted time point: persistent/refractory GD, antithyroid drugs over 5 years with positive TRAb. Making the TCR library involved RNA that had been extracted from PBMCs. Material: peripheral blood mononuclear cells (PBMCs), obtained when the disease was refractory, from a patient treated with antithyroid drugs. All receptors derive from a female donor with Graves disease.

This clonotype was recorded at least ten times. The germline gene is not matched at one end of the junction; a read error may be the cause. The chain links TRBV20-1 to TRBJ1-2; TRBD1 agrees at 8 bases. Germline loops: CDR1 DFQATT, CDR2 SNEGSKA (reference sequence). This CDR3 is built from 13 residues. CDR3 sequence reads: CSASTGDSYDYTF. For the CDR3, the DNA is TGCAGTGCCTCGACAGGGGATAGCTATGACTACACCTTC.

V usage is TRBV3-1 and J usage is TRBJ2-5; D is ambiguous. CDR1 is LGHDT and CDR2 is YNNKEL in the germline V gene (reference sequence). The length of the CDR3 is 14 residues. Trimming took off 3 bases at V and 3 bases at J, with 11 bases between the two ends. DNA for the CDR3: TGTGCCAGCAGCCATTTCGGTTCGGAAGAGACCCAGTACTTC. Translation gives CASSHFGSEETQYF.

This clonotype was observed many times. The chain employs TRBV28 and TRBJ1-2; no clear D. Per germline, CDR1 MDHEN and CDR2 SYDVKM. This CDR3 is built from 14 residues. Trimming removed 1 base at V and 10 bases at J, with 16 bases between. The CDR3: CASSLSQQEAAYTF. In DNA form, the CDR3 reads TGTGCCAGCAGTTTATCTCAGCAGGAGGCGGCCTACACCTTC.

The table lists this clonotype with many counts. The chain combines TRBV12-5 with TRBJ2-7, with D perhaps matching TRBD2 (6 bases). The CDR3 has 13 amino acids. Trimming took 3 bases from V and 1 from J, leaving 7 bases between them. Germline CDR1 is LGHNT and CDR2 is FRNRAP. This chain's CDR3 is CASGFGGSYEQYF. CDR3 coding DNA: TGTGCTAGTGGTTTCGGGGGATCCTACGAGCAGTACTTC.

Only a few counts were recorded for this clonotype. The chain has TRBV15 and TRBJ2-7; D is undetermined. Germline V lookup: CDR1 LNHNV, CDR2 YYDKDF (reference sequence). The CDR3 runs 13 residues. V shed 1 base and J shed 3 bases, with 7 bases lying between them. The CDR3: CATSRVLGYEQYF. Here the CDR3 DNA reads TGTGCCACCAGCAGAGTGTTGGGCTACGAGCAGTACTTC.

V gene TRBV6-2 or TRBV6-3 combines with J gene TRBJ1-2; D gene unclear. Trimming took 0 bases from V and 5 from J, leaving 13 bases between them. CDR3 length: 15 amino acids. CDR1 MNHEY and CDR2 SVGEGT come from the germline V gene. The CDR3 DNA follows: TGTGCCAGCAGTTACTCAAGCTCTCTGACTTATGGCTACACCTTC. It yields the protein CASSYSSSLTYGYTF.

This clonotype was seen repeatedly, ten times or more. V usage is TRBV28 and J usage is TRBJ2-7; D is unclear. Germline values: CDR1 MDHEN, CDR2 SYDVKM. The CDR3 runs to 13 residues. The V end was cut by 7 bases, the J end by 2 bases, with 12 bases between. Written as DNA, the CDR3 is TGTGCCAGCATCCAAGGGAACCCCTACGAGCAGTACTTC. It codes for CASIQGNPYEQYF.

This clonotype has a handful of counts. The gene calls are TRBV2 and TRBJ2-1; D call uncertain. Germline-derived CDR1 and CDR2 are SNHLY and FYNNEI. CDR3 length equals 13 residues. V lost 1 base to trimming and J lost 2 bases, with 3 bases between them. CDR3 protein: CASSEGPYNEQFF. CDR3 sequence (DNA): TGTGCCAGCAGTGAAGGCCCCTACAATGAGCAGTTCTTC.

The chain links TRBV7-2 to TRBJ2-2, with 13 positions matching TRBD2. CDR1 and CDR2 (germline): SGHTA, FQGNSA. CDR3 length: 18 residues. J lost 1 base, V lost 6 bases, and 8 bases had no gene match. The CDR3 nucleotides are TGTGCCAGCAGTCGACTAGCGGGGGGCCCCCTGAACACCGGGGAGCTGTTTTTT. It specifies CASSRLAGGPLNTGELFF.

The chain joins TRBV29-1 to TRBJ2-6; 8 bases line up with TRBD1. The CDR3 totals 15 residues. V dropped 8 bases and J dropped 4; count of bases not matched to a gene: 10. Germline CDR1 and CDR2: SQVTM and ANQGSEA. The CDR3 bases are TGCAGCACCGGACAGGGCTCACTGGGGGCCAACGTCCTGACTTTC. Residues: CSTGQGSLGANVLTF.

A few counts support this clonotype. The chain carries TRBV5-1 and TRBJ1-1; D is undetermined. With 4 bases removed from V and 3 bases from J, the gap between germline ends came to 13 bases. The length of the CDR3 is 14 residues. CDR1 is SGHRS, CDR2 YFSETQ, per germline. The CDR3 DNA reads TGCGCCAGCAGCCCCTTTCTGGTGGACACTGAAGCTTTCTTT. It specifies CASSPFLVDTEAFF.

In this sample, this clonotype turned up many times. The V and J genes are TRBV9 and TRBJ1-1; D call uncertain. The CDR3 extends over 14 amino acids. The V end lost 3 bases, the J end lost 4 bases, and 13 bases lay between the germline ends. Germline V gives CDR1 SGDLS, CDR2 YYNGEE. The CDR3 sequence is CASSARTDGTEAFF. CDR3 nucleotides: TGTGCCAGCAGCGCCCGGACGGATGGCACTGAAGCTTTCTTT.

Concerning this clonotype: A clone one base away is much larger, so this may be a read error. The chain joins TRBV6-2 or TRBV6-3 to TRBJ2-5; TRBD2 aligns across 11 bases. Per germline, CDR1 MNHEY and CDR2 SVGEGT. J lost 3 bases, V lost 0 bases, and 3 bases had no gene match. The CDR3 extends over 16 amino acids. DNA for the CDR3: TGTGCCAGCAGTTACTCGGGACTAGCGGCCGAAGAGACCCAGTACTTC. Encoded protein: CASSYSGLAAEETQYF.

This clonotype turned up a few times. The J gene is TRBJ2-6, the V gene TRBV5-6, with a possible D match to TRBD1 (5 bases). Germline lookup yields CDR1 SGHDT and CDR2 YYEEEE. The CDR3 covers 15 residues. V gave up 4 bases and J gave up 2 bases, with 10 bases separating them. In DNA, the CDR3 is TGTGCCAGCAGCCACGCAGGGCCTGGGGCCAACGTCCTGACTTTC. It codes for CASSHAGPGANVLTF.

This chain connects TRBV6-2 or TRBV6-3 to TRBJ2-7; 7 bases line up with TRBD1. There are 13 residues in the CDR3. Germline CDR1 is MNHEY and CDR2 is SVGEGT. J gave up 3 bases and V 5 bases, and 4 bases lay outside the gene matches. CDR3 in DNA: TGTGCCAGCAGTAACCGACAGGGCTACGAGCAGTACTTC. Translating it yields CASSNRQGYEQYF.

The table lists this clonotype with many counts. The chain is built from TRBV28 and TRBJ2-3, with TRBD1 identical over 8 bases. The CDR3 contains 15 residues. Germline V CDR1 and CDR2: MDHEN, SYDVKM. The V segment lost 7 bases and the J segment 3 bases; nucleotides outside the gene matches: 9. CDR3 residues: CASTLGQGRTDTQYF. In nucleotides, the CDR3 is TGTGCCAGCACCCTCGGACAGGGAAGGACAGATACGCAGTATTTT.

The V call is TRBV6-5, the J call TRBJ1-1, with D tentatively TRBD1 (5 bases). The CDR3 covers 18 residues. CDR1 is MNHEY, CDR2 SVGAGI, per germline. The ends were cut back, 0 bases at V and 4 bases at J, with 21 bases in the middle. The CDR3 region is CASSYSWGVREGSTEAFF. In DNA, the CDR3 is TGTGCCAGCAGTTACTCTTGGGGGGTCAGGGAGGGATCCACTGAAGCTTTCTTT.

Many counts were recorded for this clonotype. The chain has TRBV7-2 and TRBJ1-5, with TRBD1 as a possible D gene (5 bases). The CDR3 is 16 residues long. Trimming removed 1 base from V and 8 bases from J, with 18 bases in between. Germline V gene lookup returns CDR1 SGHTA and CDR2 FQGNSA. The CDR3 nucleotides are TGTGCCAGCAGCTTAGGGGTGTGGGGGGGGTACAAGCCCCAGCATTTT. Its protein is CASSLGVWGGYKPQHF.

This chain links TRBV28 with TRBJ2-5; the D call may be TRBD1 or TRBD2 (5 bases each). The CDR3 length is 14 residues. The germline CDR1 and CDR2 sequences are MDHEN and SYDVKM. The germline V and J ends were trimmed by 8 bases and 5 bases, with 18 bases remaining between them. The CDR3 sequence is CASRGQGRGETQYF. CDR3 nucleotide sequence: TGTGCCAGCCGCGGGCAGGGTAGAGGGGAGACCCAGTACTTC.

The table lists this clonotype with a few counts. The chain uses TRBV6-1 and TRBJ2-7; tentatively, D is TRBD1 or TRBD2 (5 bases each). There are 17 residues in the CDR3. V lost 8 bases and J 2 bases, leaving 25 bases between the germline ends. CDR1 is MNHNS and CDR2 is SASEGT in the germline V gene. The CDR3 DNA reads TGTGCCAGCCAGACCGGGGCTGCGGGCTACATAACCTACGAGCAGTACTTC. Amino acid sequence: CASQTGAAGYITYEQYF.

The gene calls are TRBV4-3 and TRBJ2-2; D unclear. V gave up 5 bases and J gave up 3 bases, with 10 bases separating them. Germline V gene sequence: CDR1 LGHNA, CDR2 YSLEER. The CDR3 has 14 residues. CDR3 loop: CASSDGLHTGELFF. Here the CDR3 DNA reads TGCGCCAGCAGCGACGGCCTCCACACCGGGGAGCTGTTTTTT.

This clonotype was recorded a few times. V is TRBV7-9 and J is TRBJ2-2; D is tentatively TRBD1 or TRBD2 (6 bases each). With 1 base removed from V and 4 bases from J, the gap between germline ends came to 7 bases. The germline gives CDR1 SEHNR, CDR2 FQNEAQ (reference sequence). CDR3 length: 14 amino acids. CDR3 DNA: TGTGCCAGCAGCTTAGAGGGGGGCACCGGGGAGCTGTTTTTT. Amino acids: CASSLEGGTGELFF.

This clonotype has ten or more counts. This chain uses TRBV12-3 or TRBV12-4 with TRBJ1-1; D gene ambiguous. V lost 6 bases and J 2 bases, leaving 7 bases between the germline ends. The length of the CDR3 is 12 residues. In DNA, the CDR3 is TGTGCCAGCAGCCCAATTAACACTGAAGCTTTCTTT. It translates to CASSPINTEAFF.

For the CDR3, the DNA is TGTGCCAGCAGCCAATCAGGTCGGTTGGGCGAGCAGTACTTC. Its protein product is CASSQSGRLGEQYF. The V call is TRBV3-1, the J call TRBJ2-7; D gene unclear. In germline, CDR1 is LGHDT, CDR2 YNNKEL (reference sequence). Trimming took 2 bases from V and 6 from J, leaving 14 bases between them. The CDR3 totals 14 residues.

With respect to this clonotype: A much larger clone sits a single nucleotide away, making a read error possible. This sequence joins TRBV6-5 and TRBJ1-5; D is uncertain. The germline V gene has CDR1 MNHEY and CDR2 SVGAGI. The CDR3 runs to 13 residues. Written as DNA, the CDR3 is TGTGCCAGCAGATACTCGACACAGCCGCCCCAGCATTTT. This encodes CASRYSTQPPQHF.

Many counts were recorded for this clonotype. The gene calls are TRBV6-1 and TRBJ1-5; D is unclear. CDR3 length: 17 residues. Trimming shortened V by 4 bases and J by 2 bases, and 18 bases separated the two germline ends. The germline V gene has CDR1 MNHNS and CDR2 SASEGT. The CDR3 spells CASSGTRTPERNQPQHF. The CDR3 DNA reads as TGTGCCAGCAGTGGGACGCGGACGCCAGAACGCAATCAGCCCCAGCATTTT.

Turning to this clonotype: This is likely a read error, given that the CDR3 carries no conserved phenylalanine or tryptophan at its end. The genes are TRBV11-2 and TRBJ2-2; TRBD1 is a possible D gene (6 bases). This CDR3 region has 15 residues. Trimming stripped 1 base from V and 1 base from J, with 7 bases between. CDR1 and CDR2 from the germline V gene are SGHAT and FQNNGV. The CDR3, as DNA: TGTGCCAGCAGCTTAGCAGGGGAGAACACCGGGGAGCTGTTTTCT. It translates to CASSLAGENTGELFS.

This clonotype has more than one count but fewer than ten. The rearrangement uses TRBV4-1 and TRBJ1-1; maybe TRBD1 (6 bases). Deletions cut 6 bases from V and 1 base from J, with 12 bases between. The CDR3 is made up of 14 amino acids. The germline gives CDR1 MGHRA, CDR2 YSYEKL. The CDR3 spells CASRRTTGNTEAFF. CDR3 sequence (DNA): TGCGCCAGCAGGCGTACGACAGGGAACACTGAAGCTTTCTTT.

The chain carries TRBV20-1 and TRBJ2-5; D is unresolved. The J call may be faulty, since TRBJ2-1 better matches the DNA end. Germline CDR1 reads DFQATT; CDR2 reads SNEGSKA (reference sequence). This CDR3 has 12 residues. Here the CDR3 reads CSATLRYNEQFF. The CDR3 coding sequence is TGCAGTGCTACTCTACGATACAATGAGCAGTTCTTC.

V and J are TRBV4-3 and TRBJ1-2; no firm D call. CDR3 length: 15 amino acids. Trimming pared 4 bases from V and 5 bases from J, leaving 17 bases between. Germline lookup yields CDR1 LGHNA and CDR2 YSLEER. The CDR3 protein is CASSPWARVLYGYTF. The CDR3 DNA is TGCGCCAGCAGCCCGTGGGCCCGAGTCTTATATGGCTACACCTTC.